This T cell receptor (beta chain) was sequenced in a study of blood T cell repertoires in COVID-19. Sequencing used immunoSEQ multiplex PCR; TCRdb keeps in-frame clones, though not all of them. The sample yields over 150,000 clones, less than 90% seen once. V trimming: 5 bases; J trimming: 10 bases; junction bases outside the gene matches: 13. CDR3 length: 16 amino acids. Per germline, CDR1 MDHEN and CDR2 SYDVKM. Sequenced sample: peripheral blood. The sequence was collected from a man younger than 40 with acute or convalescent COVID-19. The J gene is TRBJ1-6, the V gene TRBV28; 8 bases line up with TRBD1. CDR3 sequence (DNA): TGTGCCAGCAGTCCCTCTCAGGGGGCGCAGAACTCACCCCTCCACTTT. Protein: CASSPSQGAQNSPLHF.